This T cell receptor (beta chain) is drawn from a study of radiotherapy plus CTLA-4 blockade in lung cancer. Study observations and caveats: Strongest reported response predictors: early blood clone changes and post-radiation interferon-beta. There was expansion of tumor-derived TCR clones in blood after radiotherapy plus ipilimumab.

For this clone: Its specificity is not known.

Repertoires were generated with immunoSEQ multiplex PCR, while TCRdb's copy carries only in-frame clones and drops some. The sample includes 70,000 to 95,000 clones, about four fifths of them seen just once. The length of the CDR3 is 15 residues. With V trimmed by 3 bases and J by 5 bases, 4 bases remained unmatched. Germline V gene sequence: CDR1 MGHDK, CDR2 SYGVNS. The input for sequencing was peripheral blood, taken from a patient treated with radiotherapy plus ipilimumab. This sequence joins TRBV25-1 and TRBJ1-4; the match to TRBD1 covers 9 bases. The sequence was collected from a human donor with non-small cell lung cancer that progressed on radiotherapy plus ipilimumab. The CDR3 DNA reads TGTGCCAGCAGTGACTCTGGGACAGGGAATGAAAAACTGTTTTTT. Translated, it gives CASSDSGTGNEKLFF.